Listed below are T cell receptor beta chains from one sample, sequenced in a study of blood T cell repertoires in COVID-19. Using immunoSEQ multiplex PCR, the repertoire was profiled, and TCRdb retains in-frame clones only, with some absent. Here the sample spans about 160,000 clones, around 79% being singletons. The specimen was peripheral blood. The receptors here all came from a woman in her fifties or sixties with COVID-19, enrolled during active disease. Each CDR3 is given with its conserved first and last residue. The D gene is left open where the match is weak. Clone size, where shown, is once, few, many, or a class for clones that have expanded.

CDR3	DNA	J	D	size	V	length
CASSHHGLAAYHNEQFF	TGCGCCAGCAGTCATCACGGACTAGCGGCCTATCACAATGAGCAGTTCTTC	TRBJ2-1	TRBD2	.	TRBV23-1	17
CASRGGLMNTEAFF	TGTGCCAGCCGAGGAGGGCTCATGAACACTGAAGCTTTCTTT	TRBJ1-1	.	.	TRBV11-1	14
CASTKQPSGAGSDTQYF	TGTGCCAGCACTAAACAACCTAGCGGGGCAGGTTCAGATACGCAGTATTTT	TRBJ2-3	TRBD2	.	TRBV2	17
CASCHGGNQPQHF	TGTGCCAGCTGCCACGGGGGTAATCAGCCCCAGCATTTT	TRBJ1-5	.	.	TRBV27	13
CASNTVGEVETQYF	TGTGCCAGCAACACGGTAGGGGAGGTGGAGACCCAGTACTTC	TRBJ2-5	.	.	TRBV28	14
CASSLMGRVNEKLFF	TGTGCCAGCAGTTTAATGGGCAGGGTCAATGAAAAACTGTTTTTT	TRBJ1-4	.	.	TRBV28	15
CASSLGRNTEAFF	TGTGCCAGCAGCTTGGGGAGGAACACTGAAGCTTTCTTT	TRBJ1-1	.	.	TRBV7-6	13
CASSFSQGRDYGYTF	TGCGCCAGCAGCTTTTCCCAGGGGAGAGACTATGGCTACACCTTC	TRBJ1-2	.	.	TRBV5-1	15
CASSFPQGLRETQYF	TGTGCCAGCAGTTTCCCACAGGGTTTAAGGGAGACCCAGTACTTC	TRBJ2-5	.	.	TRBV28	15
CASSLPQTVEAYF	TGTGCCAGCAGCTTACCTCAGACAGTCGAGGCGTACTTC	TRBJ2-7	.	once	TRBV11-2	13
CASSLARTSGRAGYNEQFF	TGTGCCAGCAGCTTAGCGCGGACTAGCGGGAGGGCGGGTTACAATGAGCAGTTCTTC	TRBJ2-1	TRBD2	.	TRBV7-9	19
CASSQRILAGGGEQFF	TGCGCCAGCAGCCAAAGAATACTAGCGGGAGGCGGTGAGCAGTTCTTC	TRBJ2-1	TRBD2	.	TRBV4-1	16
CASSFSGSTDTQYF	TGTGCCAGCAGCTTTAGCGGGAGCACAGATACGCAGTATTTT	TRBJ2-3	TRBD2	once	TRBV7-6	14
CASRPGLAYNEQFF	TGCGCCAGCAGGCCGGGACTAGCGTACAATGAGCAGTTCTTC	TRBJ2-1	TRBD2	.	TRBV10-2	14
CASSTGQGRNSPLHF	TGTGCCAGTAGTACCGGACAGGGGCGGAATTCACCCCTCCACTTT	TRBJ1-6	TRBD1	once	TRBV19	15
CASSARDRYYEQYF	TGTGCCAGCAGCGCCCGGGACAGATACTACGAGCAGTACTTC	TRBJ2-7	TRBD1	.	TRBV9	14
CASSYGSGGVPDTQYF	TGTGCCAGCAGTTACGGGAGCGGGGGGGTCCCCGATACGCAGTATTTT	TRBJ2-3	TRBD2	.	TRBV6-5	16
CSVRSYNEDYGYTF	TGCAGCGTTCGATCTTATAATGAGGACTATGGCTACACCTTC	TRBJ1-2	.	.	TRBV29-1	14
CASSQTSGGPLDTQYF	TGTGCCAGCAGCCAAACTAGCGGGGGACCGTTGGATACGCAGTATTTT	TRBJ2-3	TRBD2	.	TRBV3-1/TRBV3-2	16
CASSPGQYYNEQFF	TGTGCCAGCAGCCCGGGACAGTACTACAATGAGCAGTTCTTC	TRBJ2-1	TRBD1	few	TRBV16	14
CAISESGGTNEKLFF	TGTGCCATCAGTGAGTCCGGGGGAACTAATGAAAAACTGTTTTTT	TRBJ1-4	.	.	TRBV10-3	15
CASKTGWGNTEAFF	TGCGCCAGCAAGACAGGGTGGGGGAACACTGAAGCTTTCTTT	TRBJ1-1	TRBD1	.	TRBV5-1	14
CASSRGTGGLNTEAFF	TGTGCCAGCAGCCGGGGGACAGGGGGCCTGAACACTGAAGCTTTCTTT	TRBJ1-1	TRBD1	.	TRBV5-4	16
CASSLWTSGGSYEQYF	TGTGCCAGCAGTTTATGGACTAGCGGGGGGTCCTACGAGCAGTACTTC	TRBJ2-7	TRBD2	.	TRBV28	16
CASSLRDRKMAFF	TGTGCCAGCAGCCTTCGGGACAGGAAGATGGCTTTCTTT	TRBJ1-1	TRBD1	few	TRBV3-1/TRBV3-2	13
CASSFSASVEVWASEQFF	TGTGCCAGCAGCTTTTCGGCTAGCGTGGAGGTCTGGGCGAGTGAGCAGTTCTTC	TRBJ2-1	.	.	TRBV7-2	18
CASSLGEGASYNEQFF	TGTGCCAGCAGCTTAGGCGAGGGGGCCTCCTACAATGAGCAGTTCTTC	TRBJ2-1	TRBD1	few	TRBV7-9	16
CASSREGTISNQPQHF	TGTGCCAGCTCACGAGAGGGAACAATTAGCAATCAGCCCCAGCATTTT	TRBJ1-5	.	.	TRBV18	16
CASSLTGELFF	TGTGCCAGCAGTTTAACCGGGGAGCTGTTTTTT	TRBJ2-2	.	once	TRBV6-5	11
CASPLAGPTYEQYF	TGTGCCAGCCCCTTAGCGGGCCCCACCTACGAGCAGTACTTC	TRBJ2-7	.	.	TRBV21-1	14
CASSVDGQGSGAFF	TGTGCCAGCAGCGTAGATGGACAGGGGTCTGGGGCTTTCTTT	TRBJ1-1	TRBD1	once	TRBV9	14
CASSNYYVQYF	TGTGCCAGCAGCAACTACTACGTGCAGTACTTC	TRBJ2-7	.	few	TRBV7-8	11
CASRLDSHTDTQYF	TGTGCCAGCAGGCTAGACAGCCACACAGATACGCAGTATTTT	TRBJ2-3	.	.	TRBV2	14
CASSLGAGGPSSYNEQFF	TGTGCCAGCAGCTTGGGGGCGGGAGGGCCGAGTTCCTACAATGAGCAGTTCTTC	TRBJ2-1	TRBD2	.	TRBV5-4	18
CASSVDQGSETQYF	TGTGCCAGCAGCGTAGATCAGGGAAGCGAGACCCAGTACTTC	TRBJ2-5	.	.	TRBV9	14
CASSSDTATNEKLFF	TGCGCCAGCAGCTCAGACACCGCAACTAATGAAAAACTGTTTTTT	TRBJ1-4	.	.	TRBV5-1	15
CASSPGDREDTGELFF	TGTGCCAGTAGTCCAGGGGACAGGGAGGACACCGGGGAGCTGTTTTTT	TRBJ2-2	TRBD1	.	TRBV19	16
CATSRERAGSYEQYF	TGTGCCACCAGCAGAGAAAGAGCGGGATCCTACGAGCAGTACTTC	TRBJ2-7	TRBD2	few	TRBV15	15
CASSLDRPTGSYEQYF	TGTGCCAGCAGCTTAGATCGGCCCACAGGGAGCTACGAGCAGTACTTC	TRBJ2-7	.	.	TRBV11-2	16
CASSLDGGGTEAFF	TGTGCCAGCAGCTTAGATGGGGGAGGCACTGAAGCTTTCTTT	TRBJ1-1	.	.	TRBV7-2	14
CASSQDGGAQDYGYTF	TGTGCCAGCAGCCAAGATGGAGGGGCGCAGGACTATGGCTACACCTTC	TRBJ1-2	.	.	TRBV3-1/TRBV3-2	16
CASIQQGRNQPQHF	TGTGCCAGCATTCAACAGGGACGCAATCAGCCCCAGCATTTT	TRBJ1-5	.	.	TRBV28	14
CASREGGYGYTF	TGTGCCAGTAGGGAGGGAGGCTATGGCTACACCTTC	TRBJ1-2	.	.	TRBV6-5	12
CASSDSTSGSTDTQYF	TGTGCCAGCAGTGACTCAACTAGCGGGAGCACAGATACGCAGTATTTT	TRBJ2-3	TRBD2	.	TRBV6-4	16
CASKGPLFEAFF	TGTGCCAGCAAGGGGCCTCTATTTGAAGCTTTCTTT	TRBJ1-1	.	.	TRBV6-5	12
CARNRESQPQHF	TGTGCCCGGAACAGGGAGAGTCAGCCCCAGCATTTT	TRBJ1-5	.	.	TRBV3-1/TRBV3-2	12
CASSYGQANTGELFF	TGTGCCAGCAGTTACGGGCAGGCAAACACCGGGGAGCTGTTTTTT	TRBJ2-2	.	.	TRBV6-5	15
CASSLLPRQGMQYF	TGTGCCAGCAGCTTACTTCCCCGACAGGGTATGCAGTATTTT	TRBJ2-3	TRBD1	.	TRBV7-9	14
CASSTGQGNYGYTF	TGTGCCAGCAGCACGGGACAGGGGAACTATGGCTACACCTTC	TRBJ1-2	TRBD1	.	TRBV5-5	14
CASSPYQGQGNTIYF	TGTGCCAGCAGCCCTTATCAGGGACAGGGAAACACCATATATTTT	TRBJ1-3	TRBD1	.	TRBV7-6	15
CSVEGSGRALNNEQFF	TGCAGCGTCGAGGGTAGCGGGAGGGCCCTAAACAATGAGCAGTTCTTC	TRBJ2-1	TRBD2	.	TRBV29-1	16